These 25 T cell receptor beta chains originate from one sample sequenced in a study of cytomegalovirus exposure and HLA in healthy donors. With 60 Vbeta and 13 Jbeta primers, the PCR was carried out. Profiled with immunoSEQ multiplex PCR; TCRdb holds only in-frame clones, not every one. Altogether under 200,000 clones are present, about 76% being singletons, with the ten largest covering roughly 7.5%. The sequenced sample consisted of PBMCs. The receptor source for this set is a male donor in good health and CMV-seropositive.

The chain joins TRBV6-6 to TRBJ2-5; a possible D gene is TRBD1 (6 bases). This CDR3 has 12 residues. The V gene's germline CDR1 is MNHNY and CDR2 SVGAGI (reference sequence). V lost 5 bases, J lost 5 bases, and 9 bases lay in between. DNA for the CDR3: TGTGCCAGCAGTACAGGGATGGAGACCCAGTACTTC. Its protein is CASSTGMETQYF.

The V call is TRBV4-1, the J call TRBJ2-3, with TRBD2 identical over 9 bases. The CDR3 totals 18 residues. Germline lookup yields CDR1 MGHRA and CDR2 YSYEKL. V shed 2 bases and J 4 bases; nucleotides not matched to a gene: 13. The CDR3: CASSQIPQSGGLADTQYF. The CDR3 nucleotides are TGCGCCAGCAGCCAAATCCCCCAAAGCGGGGGGCTCGCAGATACGCAGTATTTT.

The chain links TRBV9 to TRBJ1-5; D is undetermined. Trimming left V 0 bases short and J 8 bases short, with 12 bases between. This CDR3 is built from 14 residues. Looked up from germline, CDR1 is SGDLS and CDR2 is YYNGEE. Here the CDR3 reads CASSVGSGREPQHF. CDR3 sequence (DNA): TGTGCCAGCAGCGTAGGGTCCGGGAGGGAGCCCCAGCATTTT. The full variable domain, in which reference TRBV9 and TRBJ1-5 provide the parts outside the CDR3, is DSGVTQTPKHLITATGQRVTLRCSPRSGDLSVYWYQQSLDQGLQFLIQYYNGEERAKGNILERFSAQQFPDLHSELNLSSLELGDSALYFCASSVGSGREPQHFGDGTRLSIL.

This clone was seen only a few times. The V and J genes are TRBV5-1 and TRBJ1-1; weak D call: TRBD1 (5 bases). Between the trimmed V and J ends, which lost 0 bases and 10 bases, there was a span of 13 bases. The CDR3 totals 13 residues. CDR1 SGHRS and CDR2 YFSETQ come from the germline V gene. The CDR3 spells CASSLVGLSGAFF. CDR3 DNA: TGCGCCAGCAGCTTGGTGGGACTGTCTGGAGCTTTCTTT. Filled out from reference TRBV5-1 and TRBJ1-1, the complete variable domain reads KAGVTQTPRYLIKTRGQQVTLSCSPISGHRSVSWYQQTPGQGLQFLFEYFSETQRNKGNFPGRFSGRQFSNSRSEMNVSTLELGDSALYLCASSLVGLSGAFFGQGTRLTVV.

The chain links TRBV6-1 to TRBJ2-7, with unresolved D. Trimming left V 5 bases short and J 1 base short, with 9 bases between. The CDR3 is 13 residues long. CDR1 and CDR2 from the germline V gene are MNHNS and SASEGT. This CDR3 is CASSLARSYEQYF. CDR3 coding DNA: TGTGCCAGCAGTTTAGCCCGATCCTACGAGCAGTACTTC.

The rearrangement joins TRBV25-1 to TRBJ1-1; D possibly corresponds to TRBD1 (6 bases). The V and J ends lost 11 bases and 5 bases respectively, with 15 bases between them. The CDR3 is 12 amino acids. Germline V gene lookup returns CDR1 MGHDK and CDR2 SYGVNS. The CDR3 coding sequence is TGTGCCGCCGAATCAGGGGATACTGAAGCTTTCTTT. Amino acids: CAAESGDTEAFF.

This chain joins TRBV4-3 and TRBJ1-5; D is perhaps TRBD1 (6 bases). The CDR3 length is 20 residues. Trimming pared 0 bases from V and 0 bases from J, leaving 21 bases between. The germline V gene encodes CDR1 LGHNA and CDR2 YSLEER. CDR3 nucleotides: TGCGCCAGCAGCCAAGATCTTCTGGACAGCCTCTCCTATAGCAATCAGCCCCAGCATTTT. Its translation is CASSQDLLDSLSYSNQPQHF.

V usage is TRBV28 and J usage is TRBJ1-2; 10 bases map to TRBD1. The germline CDR1 and CDR2 sequences are MDHEN and SYDVKM. This CDR3 has 16 residues. Trimming took 7 bases from V and 2 from J; bases not matched to a gene: 10. CDR3 sequence reads: CASIIGGTGANYGYTF. The CDR3 region has the DNA TGTGCCAGCATCATAGGCGGGACAGGGGCCAACTATGGCTACACCTTC.

The V and J genes are TRBV19 and TRBJ2-3, with 9 nucleotides matching TRBD2. V lost 7 bases and J lost 4; bases outside the gene matches: 9. The CDR3 runs to 15 residues. The V gene's germline CDR1 is LNHDA and CDR2 SQIVND (reference sequence). This chain's CDR3 is CASTRGAGGPDTQYF. CDR3 DNA: TGTGCCAGTACCAGAGGAGCGGGGGGACCAGATACGCAGTATTTT.

The chain uses TRBV6-1 and TRBJ2-5; the match to TRBD1 covers 7 bases. The J call may be in error: the DNA end matches TRBJ2-7 better. The CDR3 has 15 residues. Germline V gene sequence: CDR1 MNHNS, CDR2 SASEGT. CDR3 sequence (DNA): TGTGCCAGCAGTGAAAGGACAGGCGAATACTACGAGCAGTACTTC. It is translated as CASSERTGEYYEQYF.

The chain employs TRBV15 and TRBJ2-2, with a tentative D call TRBD2 (5 bases). Trimming left V 6 bases short and J 5 bases short, with 19 bases between. CDR3 length: 16 residues. Germline lookup yields CDR1 LNHNV and CDR2 YYDKDF (reference sequence). The CDR3 DNA sequence: TGTGCCACCAGTCCAGTACTAGGCACCTTAACCGGGGAGCTGTTTTTT. It yields the protein CATSPVLGTLTGELFF.

The rearrangement links TRBV10-3 to TRBJ1-3; D is possibly TRBD1 (5 bases). V lost 11 bases and J 0 bases, leaving 23 bases between the germline ends. The V gene's germline CDR1 is ENHRY and CDR2 SYGVKD. The CDR3 runs 17 residues. The CDR3 DNA is TGTGCCGTCCTTTCCGGACATCTCTTAGGCTCTGGAAACACCATATATTTT. Encoded protein: CAVLSGHLLGSGNTIYF.

This chain's CDR3 is CASSLRGSGDTQYF. CDR3 in DNA: TGTGCCAGCAGCTTAAGGGGGAGTGGGGATACGCAGTATTTT. This chain uses TRBV13 with TRBJ2-3, with D possibly TRBD1 on 6 matching bases. The germline CDR1 and CDR2 sequences are PRHDT and FYEKMQ (reference sequence). This CDR3 is 14 amino acids long. The V and J ends lost 2 bases and 6 bases respectively, with 12 bases between them.

This chain joins TRBV7-2 and TRBJ1-1; TRBD1 is a possible D gene (5 bases). V lost 3 bases, J lost 3 bases, and 17 bases lay in between. This CDR3 has 16 residues. Per the germline V gene, CDR1 is SGHTA and CDR2 is FQGNSA. The CDR3 here is CASSLGEGRAYTEAFF. CDR3 nucleotides: TGTGCCAGCAGCTTGGGGGAGGGGAGGGCGTACACTGAAGCTTTCTTT.

The chain employs TRBV2 and TRBJ2-3, with D perhaps TRBD2 (5 bases). CDR3 length: 15 residues. V lost 4 bases and J lost 6, with 17 bases in between. CDR1 SNHLY and CDR2 FYNNEI come from the germline V gene. DNA for the CDR3: TGTGCCAGCAGTGGGACTGGGCCACCTAGGGATACGCAGTATTTT. Translating gives CASSGTGPPRDTQYF. The full variable domain, completed using reference TRBV2 and TRBJ2-3, is EPEVTQTPSHQVTQMGQEVILRCVPISNHLYFYWYRQILGQKVEFLVSFYNNEISEKSEIFDDQFSVERPDGSNFTLKIRSTKLEDSAMYFCASSGTGPPRDTQYFGPGTRLTVL.

Concerning this clone: The sample contains more than one DNA sequence encoding this CDR3. This rearrangement joins TRBV5-4 to TRBJ1-2; no clear D gene. The germline gives CDR1 SGHNT, CDR2 YYREEE (reference sequence). This CDR3 region has 12 residues. Trimming left V 0 bases short and J 5 bases short, with 5 bases between. CDR3 amino acids: CASSLAGYGYTF. DNA of the CDR3: TGTGCCAGCAGCTTGGCGGGTTATGGCTACACCTTC.

The V and J genes are TRBV19 and TRBJ2-1; 7 nucleotides align to TRBD1. This CDR3 is built from 16 residues. The trim removed 7 bases at V and 4 bases at J, leaving 13 bases unmatched. From germline, CDR1 is LNHDA and CDR2 SQIVND (reference sequence). The CDR3 sequence is CASTLSAGTEYNEQFF. The CDR3 DNA is TGTGCCAGTACTCTATCGGCCGGGACAGAGTACAATGAGCAGTTCTTC.

This rearrangement joins TRBV6-4 to TRBJ2-1; 7 bases agree with TRBD1. The CDR3 runs to 13 residues. With V trimmed by 5 bases and J by 7 bases, 5 bases remained unmatched. The germline gives CDR1 MRHNA, CDR2 SNTAGT. In DNA form, the CDR3 reads TGTGCCAGCAGTTCCACAGGGGTAAATGAGCAGTTCTTC. It specifies CASSSTGVNEQFF.

Only a few counts were recorded for this clone. The chain uses TRBV4-3 and TRBJ2-1; 7 bases align to TRBD1. With 4 bases clipped from V and 4 bases from J, the junction kept 13 bases outside the gene matches. Germline CDR1 and CDR2: LGHNA and YSLEER. The CDR3 has 17 amino acids. The CDR3 coding sequence is TGCGCCAGCAGCCGAGGGGGCCGAGGCAGGCCATACAATGAGCAGTTCTTC. Translating it yields CASSRGGRGRPYNEQFF.

The V gene is TRBV6-5, the J gene TRBJ1-6; tentatively, D is TRBD1 (5 bases). This CDR3 spans 13 amino acids. Germline loops: CDR1 MNHEY, CDR2 SVGAGI. Trimming removed 6 bases at V and 12 bases at J, with 15 bases between. CDR3 residues: CASSGGQGRPLHF. In nucleotides, the CDR3 is TGTGCCAGCAGCGGGGGTCAGGGCCGACCCCTCCACTTT.

This clone was recorded a few times. This sequence joins TRBV2 and TRBJ1-1; TRBD1 matches 10 bases. The CDR3 extends over 15 amino acids. In germline, CDR1 is SNHLY, CDR2 FYNNEI. The J segment lost 6 bases and the V segment lost 6 bases, leaving 10 bases of the junction unmatched. This CDR3 reads CASRVDRGRGSEAFF. The DNA of the CDR3 is TGTGCCAGCAGGGTAGACAGGGGGCGAGGATCTGAAGCTTTCTTT.

The chain combines TRBV6-5 with TRBJ1-1, with unresolved D. Germline CDR1 and CDR2: MNHEY and SVGAGI. V shed 6 bases and J shed 1 base, with 9 bases lying between them. CDR3 length: 13 amino acids. The chain's CDR3 is CASSQVENTEAFF. The CDR3 DNA reads as TGTGCCAGCAGCCAGGTGGAGAACACTGAAGCTTTCTTT.

This clone was counted a single time. The V and J genes are TRBV5-4 and TRBJ1-1; D remains unclear. Trimming pared 4 bases from V and 5 bases from J, leaving 21 bases between. The CDR3 extends over 16 amino acids. From germline, CDR1 is SGHNT and CDR2 YYREEE (reference sequence). CDR3 in amino acids: CASSPSGFRTGTEAFF. CDR3 nucleotide sequence: TGTGCCAGCAGCCCGTCGGGCTTCAGGACGGGAACTGAAGCTTTCTTT.

V gene TRBV5-1 combines with J gene TRBJ1-1; 12 bases align to TRBD1. Trimming removed 3 bases from V and 5 bases from J; junction bases left unmatched: 14. Germline V lookup: CDR1 SGHRS, CDR2 YFSETQ. The CDR3 totals 18 residues. The CDR3 nucleotides read TGCGCCAGCAGCTACTACCCGGGACAGGGGGCGAGAGGAACTGAAGCTTTCTTT. Translated: CASSYYPGQGARGTEAFF. The complete variable domain, with remaining parts taken from reference TRBV5-1 and TRBJ1-1, reads KAGVTQTPRYLIKTRGQQVTLSCSPISGHRSVSWYQQTPGQGLQFLFEYFSETQRNKGNFPGRFSGRQFSNSRSEMNVSTLELGDSALYLCASSYYPGQGARGTEAFFGQGTRLTVV.

This clone was seen a few times. The rearrangement uses TRBV5-6 and TRBJ2-5; tentative D call: TRBD2 (7 bases). The last part of the DNA fits TRBJ2-7 better; the J call may be wrong. The V gene's germline CDR1 is SGHDT and CDR2 YYEEEE. The CDR3 is 14 residues long. CDR3 residues: CAIQKGGGSYEQYF. The DNA of the CDR3 is TGTGCCATCCAAAAAGGGGGGGGGTCCTACGAGCAGTACTTC.